A single TCR beta chain is shown here with its context. Its antigen remains undetermined. The sample holds no much larger clone one base away, and base qualities are not on file. Each collaborating institution followed its own protocols to collect whole blood in K2EDTA tubes. For TCRbeta analysis, collaborator samples were shipped as frozen whole blood, as isolated PBMCs, or as DNA extracted from either sample type. This entry comes from a study of blood T cell repertoires in COVID-19 (TCRdb year 2020). Regarding the study in general: Collaborator samples came from the United States, Italy and Spain and covered acute and convalescent phases of COVID-19. The prospective study material was composed of cDNA or gDNA derived from T cells, B-cell-depleted T cells, or PBMCs. A freely available public database, intended as a resource for researchers studying the immune response to SARS-CoV-2, is where the repertoires were released. Subjects who had been exposed to COVID-19, were actively infected with it, or had recovered from it provided the deeply sampled blood TCRbeta repertoires that made up the dataset. Where available, HLA class I and class II types were obtained from metadata supplied by the sample provider rather than from assay-based typing. The samples were drawn from the first 160 participants of the ongoing ImmuneRACE study and from over 950 subjects provided by 6 global collaborators. A de-identified subject ID, COVID-19 status, age in years and sex were almost always included in the sample metadata.

Study-wide findings and limitations: How much clinical and demographic metadata was included differed by source and by participant, and the metadata was provided uncurated.

The immunoSEQ Assay, a bias-controlled multiplex PCR, was used to amplify TCRbeta CDR3 regions from genomic DNA. Per the original workflow: Within the assay, amplification of reference gene primers was used to estimate how many nucleated cells each sample contained. To quantify the absolute abundance of each unique TCRbeta CDR3 rearrangement, sequence reads were collapsed and filtered. For each sample, productive Simpson clonality was calculated by taking the square root of Simpson's diversity index across productive rearrangements. TCRdb holds this immuneACCESS table with in-frame rearrangements only. Some clones are missing; in checked studies, unresolved V genes explain under half, and the rest has no known cause. V, J and clone size were drawn from that table, and D and trimming were deduced from the DNA. This sample is represented by approximately 180,000 clones; about 93% of them were singletons. The leading ten clones occupy approximately 0.5% of the sample.

The sample was peripheral blood. The receptor comes from a man between 45 and 60 years old with acute or convalescent COVID-19.

CDR3 protein: CAISEANQPQHF. The DNA sequence follows: TGTGCCATCAGTGAAGCCAATCAGCCCCAGCATTTT. The chain joins TRBV10-3 to TRBJ1-5; no D segment can be confidently identified. CDR1 and CDR2 are read off the germline V gene as ENHRY and SYGVKD. Between the V and J ends, shortened by 3 bases and 3 bases respectively, the junction contains 3 bases. The CDR3 covers 12 residues, taking in both the cysteine and the phenylalanine. CDR3 DNA is the only sequence kept; it has 36 bases, read in frame from the first base.